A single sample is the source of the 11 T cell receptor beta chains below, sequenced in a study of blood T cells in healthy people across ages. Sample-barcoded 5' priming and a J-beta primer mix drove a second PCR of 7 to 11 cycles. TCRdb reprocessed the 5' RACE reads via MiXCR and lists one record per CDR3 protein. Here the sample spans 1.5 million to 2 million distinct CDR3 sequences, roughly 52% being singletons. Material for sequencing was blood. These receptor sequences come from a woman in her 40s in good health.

The CDR3 DNA reads TGTGCCAGCAGCTTTGTTCGCGGGGCCCTGGGAGATACGCAGTATTTT. Its protein is CASSFVRGALGDTQYF. This sequence joins TRBV11-2 and TRBJ2-3; tentative D call: TRBD2 (6 bases). With 3 bases removed from V and 5 bases from J, the gap between germline ends came to 18 bases. This CDR3 is built from 16 residues. Germline V gene data show CDR1 as SGHAT and CDR2 as FQNNGV.

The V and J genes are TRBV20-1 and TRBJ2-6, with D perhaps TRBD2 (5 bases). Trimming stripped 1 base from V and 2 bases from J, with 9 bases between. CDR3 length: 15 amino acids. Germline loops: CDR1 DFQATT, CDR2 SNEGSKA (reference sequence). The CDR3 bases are TGCAGTGCTAGAGTTGCGCGGGCTGGGGCCAACGTCCTGACTTTC. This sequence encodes CSARVARAGANVLTF.

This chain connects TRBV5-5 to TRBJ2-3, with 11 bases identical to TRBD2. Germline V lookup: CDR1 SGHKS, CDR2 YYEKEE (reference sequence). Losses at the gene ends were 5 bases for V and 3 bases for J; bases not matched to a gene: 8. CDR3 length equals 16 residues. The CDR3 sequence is CASSELAGGLTDTQYF. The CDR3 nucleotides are TGTGCCAGCAGTGAATTAGCGGGGGGGCTGACAGATACGCAGTATTTT.

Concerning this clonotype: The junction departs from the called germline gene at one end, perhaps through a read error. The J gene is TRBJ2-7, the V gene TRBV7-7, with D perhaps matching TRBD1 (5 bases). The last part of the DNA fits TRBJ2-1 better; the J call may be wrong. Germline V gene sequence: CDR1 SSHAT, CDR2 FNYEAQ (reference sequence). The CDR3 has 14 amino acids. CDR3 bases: TGTGCTAGCAGCTTAAATCAGGGTAGCAGGGAGCAGTTCTTC. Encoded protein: CASSLNQGSREQFF.

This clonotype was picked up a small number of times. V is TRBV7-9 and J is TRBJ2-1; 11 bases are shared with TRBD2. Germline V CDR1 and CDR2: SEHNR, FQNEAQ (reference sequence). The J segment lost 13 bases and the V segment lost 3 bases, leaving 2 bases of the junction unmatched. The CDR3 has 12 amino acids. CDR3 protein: CASSFLAGGQFF. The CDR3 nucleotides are TGTGCCAGCAGCTTCCTAGCGGGGGGACAGTTCTTC.

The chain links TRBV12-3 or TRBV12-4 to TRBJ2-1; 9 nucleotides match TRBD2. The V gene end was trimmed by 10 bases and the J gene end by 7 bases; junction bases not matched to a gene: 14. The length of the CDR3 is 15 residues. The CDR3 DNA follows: TGTGCCATAGCGACAACGGGGACTAGCAGGAATGAGCAGTTCTTC. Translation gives CAIATTGTSRNEQFF.

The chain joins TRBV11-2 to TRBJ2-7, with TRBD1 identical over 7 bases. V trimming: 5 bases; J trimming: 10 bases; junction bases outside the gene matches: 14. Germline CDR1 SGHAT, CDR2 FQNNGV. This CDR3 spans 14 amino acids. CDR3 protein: CASSPVTGKGAQYF. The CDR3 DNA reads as TGTGCCAGCAGCCCAGTGACAGGGAAGGGGGCCCAGTACTTC.

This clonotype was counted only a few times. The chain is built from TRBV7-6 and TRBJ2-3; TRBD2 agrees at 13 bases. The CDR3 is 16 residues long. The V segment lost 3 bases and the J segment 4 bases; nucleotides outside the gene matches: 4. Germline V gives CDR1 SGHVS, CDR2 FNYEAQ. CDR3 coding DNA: TGTGCCAGCAGCTTCCGGACTAGCGGGGGCGCAGATACGCAGTATTTT. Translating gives CASSFRTSGGADTQYF. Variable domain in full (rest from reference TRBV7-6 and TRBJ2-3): GAGVSQSPRYKVTKRGQDVALRCDPISGHVSLYWYRQALGQGPEFLTYFNYEAQQDKSGLPNDRFSAERPEGSISTLTIQRTEQRDSAMYRCASSFRTSGGADTQYFGPGTRLTVL.

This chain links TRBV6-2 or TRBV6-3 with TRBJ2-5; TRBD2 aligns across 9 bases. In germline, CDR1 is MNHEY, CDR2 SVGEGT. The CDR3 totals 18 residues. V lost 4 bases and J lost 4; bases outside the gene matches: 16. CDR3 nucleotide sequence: TGTGCCAGCAGTTCAGGGCGGCTAGCGGGGCCCGTAGGAGAGACCCAGTACTTC. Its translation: CASSSGRLAGPVGETQYF.

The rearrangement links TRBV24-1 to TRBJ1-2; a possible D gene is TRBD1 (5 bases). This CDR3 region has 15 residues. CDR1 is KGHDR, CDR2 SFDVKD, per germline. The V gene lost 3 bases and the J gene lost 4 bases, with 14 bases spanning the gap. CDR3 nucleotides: TGTGCCACCAGTGATCCCGGCAGGGACGGCTATGGCTACACCTTC. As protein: CATSDPGRDGYGYTF.

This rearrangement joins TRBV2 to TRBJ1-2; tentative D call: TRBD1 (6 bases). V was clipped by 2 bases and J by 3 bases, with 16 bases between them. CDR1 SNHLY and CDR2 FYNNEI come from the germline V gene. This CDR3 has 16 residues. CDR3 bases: TGTGCCAGCAGTGAATTTGTGTTAGGGGGTGACTATGGCTACACCTTC. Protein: CASSEFVLGGDYGYTF. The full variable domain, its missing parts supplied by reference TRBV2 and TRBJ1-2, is EPEVTQTPSHQVTQMGQEVILRCVPISNHLYFYWYRQILGQKVEFLVSFYNNEISEKSEIFDDQFSVERPDGSNFTLKIRSTKLEDSAMYFCASSEFVLGGDYGYTFGSGTRLTVV.